The clone carrying this T cell receptor (beta chain) came up many times. This record belongs to a study of Graves' ophthalmopathy and Graves' hyperthyroidism. The CDR3 totals 15 residues. Germline V CDR1 and CDR2: DFQATT, SNEGSKA (reference sequence). J lost 7 bases, V lost 4 bases, and 5 bases had no gene match. Amplified material comprised TCR beta CDR3 regions derived from RNA transcripts. The first-round RT-PCR employed HTBI primers together with the Qiagen OneStep RT-PCR kit. A multiplex PCR was then performed as the second round. TCRdb fed the multiplex PCR reads into MiXCR, producing one record per CDR3 protein. Here the sample spans 52,000 or so distinct CDR3 sequences, less than 55% being singletons.

This clonotype originated in an adult woman with Graves' ophthalmopathy. The sample was peripheral blood. This chain connects TRBV20-1 to TRBJ2-1; TRBD2 matches at 15 bases. The CDR3 loop is CSATGLAGGSNEQFF. Here the CDR3 DNA reads TGCAGTGCTACTGGACTAGCGGGAGGGTCAAATGAGCAGTTCTTC.